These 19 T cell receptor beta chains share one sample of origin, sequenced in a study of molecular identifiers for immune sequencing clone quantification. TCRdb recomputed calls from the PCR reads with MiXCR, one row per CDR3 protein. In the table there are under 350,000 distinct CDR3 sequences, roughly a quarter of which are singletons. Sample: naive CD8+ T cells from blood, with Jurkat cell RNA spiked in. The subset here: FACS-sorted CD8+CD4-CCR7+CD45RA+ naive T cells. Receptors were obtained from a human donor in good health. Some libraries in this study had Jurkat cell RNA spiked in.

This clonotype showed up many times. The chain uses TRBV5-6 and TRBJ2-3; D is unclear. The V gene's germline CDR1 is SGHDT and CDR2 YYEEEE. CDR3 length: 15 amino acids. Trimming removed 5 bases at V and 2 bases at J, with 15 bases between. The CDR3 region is CASREGVIATDTQYF. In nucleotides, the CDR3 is TGTGCCAGCAGAGAAGGAGTGATTGCCACAGATACGCAGTATTTT.

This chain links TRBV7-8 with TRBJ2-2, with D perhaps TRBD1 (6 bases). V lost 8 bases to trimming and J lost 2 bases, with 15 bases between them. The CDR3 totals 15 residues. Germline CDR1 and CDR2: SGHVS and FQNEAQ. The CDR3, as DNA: TGTGCCAGCGTCGCAGGGGCCTTAAACACCGGGGAGCTGTTTTTT. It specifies CASVAGALNTGELFF. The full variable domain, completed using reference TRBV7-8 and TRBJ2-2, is GAGVSQSPRYKVAKRGQDVALRCDPISGHVSLFWYQQALGQGPEFLTYFQNEAQLDKSGLPSDRFFAERPEGSVSTLKIQRTQQEDSAVYLCASVAGALNTGELFFGEGSRLTVL.

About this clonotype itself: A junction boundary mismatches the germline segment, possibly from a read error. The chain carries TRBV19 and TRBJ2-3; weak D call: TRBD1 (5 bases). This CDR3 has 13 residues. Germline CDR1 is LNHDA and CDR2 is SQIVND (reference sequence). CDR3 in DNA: TGTGCCGGTAGTCCCCGGAGCACAGGTACGCAGTATTTT. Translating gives CAGSPRSTGTQYF.

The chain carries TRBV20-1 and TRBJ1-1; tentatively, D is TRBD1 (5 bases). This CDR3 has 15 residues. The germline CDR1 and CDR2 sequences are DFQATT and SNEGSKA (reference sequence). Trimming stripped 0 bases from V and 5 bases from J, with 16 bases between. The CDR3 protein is CSAREESGIGTEAFF. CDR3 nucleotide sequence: TGCAGTGCTAGAGAAGAGTCAGGGATCGGGACTGAAGCTTTCTTT.

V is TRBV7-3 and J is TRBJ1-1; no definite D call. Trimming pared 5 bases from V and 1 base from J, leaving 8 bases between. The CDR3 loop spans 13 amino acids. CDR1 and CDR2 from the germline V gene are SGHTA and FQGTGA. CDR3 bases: TGTGCCAGCAGCCGACACCAGAACACTGAAGCTTTCTTT. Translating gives CASSRHQNTEAFF. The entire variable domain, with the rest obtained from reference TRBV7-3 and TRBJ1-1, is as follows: GAGVSQTPSNKVTEKGKYVELRCDPISGHTALYWYRQSLGQGPEFLIYFQGTGAADDSGLPNDRFFAVRPEGSVSTLKIQRTERGDSAVYLCASSRHQNTEAFFGQGTRLTVV.

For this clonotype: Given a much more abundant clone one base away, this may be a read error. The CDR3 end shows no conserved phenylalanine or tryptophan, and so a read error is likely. CDR3 sequence reads: CASSLESGRQSYEQYY. DNA of the CDR3: TGTGCCAGCAGCTTAGAGTCGGGCAGACAGAGCTACGAGCAGTACTAC. The chain links TRBV7-9 to TRBJ2-7; TRBD1 is a possible D gene (5 bases). The CDR3 has 16 amino acids. Trimming pared 1 base from V and 3 bases from J, leaving 16 bases between. Germline loops: CDR1 SEHNR, CDR2 FQNEAQ (reference sequence).

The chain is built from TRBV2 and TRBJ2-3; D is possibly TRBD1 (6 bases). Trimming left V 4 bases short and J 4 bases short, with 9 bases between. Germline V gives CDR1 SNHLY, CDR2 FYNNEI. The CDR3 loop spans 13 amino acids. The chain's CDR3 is CASSAYRADTQYF. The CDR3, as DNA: TGTGCCAGCAGTGCGTACAGGGCAGATACGCAGTATTTT.

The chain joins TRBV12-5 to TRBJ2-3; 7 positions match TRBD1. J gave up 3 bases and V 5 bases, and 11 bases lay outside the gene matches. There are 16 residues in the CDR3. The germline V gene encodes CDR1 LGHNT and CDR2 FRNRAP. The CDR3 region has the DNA TGTGCTAGTGGTCCCCTCGACAGGGATCTGACAGATACGCAGTATTTT. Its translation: CASGPLDRDLTDTQYF. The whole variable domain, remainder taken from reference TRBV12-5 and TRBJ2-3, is DARVTQTPRHKVTEMGQEVTMRCQPILGHNTVFWYRQTMMQGLELLAYFRNRAPLDDSGMPKDRFSAEMPDATLATLKIQPSEPRDSAVYFCASGPLDRDLTDTQYFGPGTRLTVL.

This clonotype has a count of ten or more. The CDR3 reads CASSFERGYEQYF. Written as DNA, the CDR3 is TGTGCCAGCAGCTTCGAGCGGGGGTACGAGCAGTACTTC. V gene TRBV5-4 combines with J gene TRBJ2-7, with 8 nucleotides matching TRBD2. Germline trimming cut 2 bases from V and 4 bases from J; bases unmatched to any gene: 2. In germline, CDR1 is SGHNT, CDR2 YYREEE (reference sequence). The CDR3 contains 13 residues.

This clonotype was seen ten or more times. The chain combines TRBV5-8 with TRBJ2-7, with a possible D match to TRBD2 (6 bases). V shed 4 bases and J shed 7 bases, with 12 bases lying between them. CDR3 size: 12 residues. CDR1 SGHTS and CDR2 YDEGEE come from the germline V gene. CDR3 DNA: TGTGCCAGCAGCCCGGAAGGGAGGGAGCAGTACTTC. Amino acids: CASSPEGREQYF.

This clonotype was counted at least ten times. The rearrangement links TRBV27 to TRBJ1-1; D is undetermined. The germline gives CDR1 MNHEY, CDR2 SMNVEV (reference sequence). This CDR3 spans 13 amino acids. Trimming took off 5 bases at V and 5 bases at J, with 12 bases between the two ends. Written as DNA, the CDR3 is TGTGCCAGCAGTCCCCTCAACCCGACTGAAGCTTTCTTT. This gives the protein CASSPLNPTEAFF.

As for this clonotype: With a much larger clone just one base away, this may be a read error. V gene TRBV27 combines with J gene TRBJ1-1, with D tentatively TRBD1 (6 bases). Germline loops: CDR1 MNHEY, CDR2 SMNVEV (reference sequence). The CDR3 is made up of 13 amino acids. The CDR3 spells CASKRDRNAEAFF. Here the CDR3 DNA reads TGTGCCAGCAAGAGAGACAGGAACGCTGAAGCTTTCTTT.

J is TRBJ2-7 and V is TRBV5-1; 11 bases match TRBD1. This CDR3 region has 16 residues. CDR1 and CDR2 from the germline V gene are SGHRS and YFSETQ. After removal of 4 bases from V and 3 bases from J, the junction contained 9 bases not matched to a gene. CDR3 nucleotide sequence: TGCGCCAGCAGCGATACCACCGGGACAGGGGGCTACGAGCAGTACTTC. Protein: CASSDTTGTGGYEQYF.

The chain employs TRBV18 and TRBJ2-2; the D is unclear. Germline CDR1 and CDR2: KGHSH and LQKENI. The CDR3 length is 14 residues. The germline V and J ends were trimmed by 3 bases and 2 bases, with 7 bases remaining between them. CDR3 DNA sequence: TGTGCCAGCTCACCGTCAGGCAACACCGGGGAGCTGTTTTTT. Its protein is CASSPSGNTGELFF.

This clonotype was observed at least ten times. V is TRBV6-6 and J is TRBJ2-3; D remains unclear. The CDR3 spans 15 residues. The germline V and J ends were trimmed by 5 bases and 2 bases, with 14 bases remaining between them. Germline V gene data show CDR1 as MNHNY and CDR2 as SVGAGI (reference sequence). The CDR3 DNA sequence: TGTGCCAGCAGTATTCTGTTGGGTCCCACAGATACGCAGTATTTT. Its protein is CASSILLGPTDTQYF.

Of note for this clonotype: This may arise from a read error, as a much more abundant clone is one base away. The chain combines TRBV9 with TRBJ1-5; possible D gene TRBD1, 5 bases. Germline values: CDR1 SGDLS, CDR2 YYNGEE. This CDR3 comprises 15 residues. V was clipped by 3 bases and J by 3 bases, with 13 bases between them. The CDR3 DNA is TGTGCCAGCAGCGCATCAGGGTCTAACAATCAGCCCCAGCATTTT. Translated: CASSASGSNNQPQHF.

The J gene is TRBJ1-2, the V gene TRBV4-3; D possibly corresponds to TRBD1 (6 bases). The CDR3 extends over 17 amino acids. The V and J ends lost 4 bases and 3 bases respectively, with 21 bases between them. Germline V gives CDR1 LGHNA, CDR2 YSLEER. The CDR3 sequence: CASSPEFTMDRHYGYTF. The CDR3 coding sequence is TGCGCCAGCAGCCCCGAATTTACCATGGACAGACACTATGGCTACACCTTC.

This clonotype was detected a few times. CDR3 amino acids: CASRLADGDTQYF. DNA for the CDR3: TGTGCCAGCAGACTAGCGGACGGCGATACGCAGTATTTT. The J gene is TRBJ2-3, the V gene TRBV5-4, with 8 bases that match TRBD2. The CDR3 loop spans 13 amino acids. Losses at the gene ends were 5 bases for V and 6 bases for J; bases not matched to a gene: 5. Germline assignment: CDR1 SGHNT and CDR2 YYREEE (reference sequence).

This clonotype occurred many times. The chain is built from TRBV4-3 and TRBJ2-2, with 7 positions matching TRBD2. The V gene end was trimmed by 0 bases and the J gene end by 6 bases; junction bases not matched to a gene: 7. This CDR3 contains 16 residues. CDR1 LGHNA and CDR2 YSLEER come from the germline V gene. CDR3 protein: CASSQDLQGGAGELFF. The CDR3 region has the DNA TGCGCCAGCAGCCAAGATCTCCAGGGAGGGGCCGGGGAGCTGTTTTTT.